One sample yielded the 30 T cell receptor beta chains listed below, sequenced in a study of cytomegalovirus exposure and HLA in healthy donors. TCRdb's copy holds only in-frame clones and misses some; the assay was immunoSEQ multiplex PCR. The sample has 100,000 to 150,000 clones, under 90% seen once. The sample comprised PBMCs. Receptors originate from a woman younger than 45 in good health and CMV-seronegative.

The rearrangement joins TRBV7-9 to TRBJ1-1; 9 bases align to TRBD1. Germline V gene lookup returns CDR1 SEHNR and CDR2 FQNEAQ (reference sequence). V was pared by 3 bases and J by 4 bases, with 3 bases of the junction left unmatched. This CDR3 region has 14 residues. The CDR3 loop is CASSFTGGRTEAFF. The DNA for the CDR3 is TGTGCCAGCAGCTTTACAGGGGGCCGCACTGAAGCTTTCTTT.

This CDR3 reads CASSLYWTDKQRGNYGYTF. For the CDR3, the DNA is TGTGCCAGCAGTTTATATTGGACAGATAAGCAAAGGGGGAACTATGGCTACACCTTC. The genes are TRBV27 and TRBJ1-2; D perhaps matches TRBD1 (6 bases). This CDR3 comprises 19 residues. The germline gives CDR1 MNHEY, CDR2 SMNVEV (reference sequence). V lost 1 base to trimming and J lost 2 bases, with 23 bases between them.

The chain carries TRBV9 and TRBJ2-3; 7 nucleotides agree with TRBD2. The CDR3 loop spans 14 amino acids. V dropped 4 bases and J dropped 5; count of bases not matched to a gene: 7. Germline V gene sequence: CDR1 SGDLS, CDR2 YYNGEE. The CDR3 region has the DNA TGTGCCAGCAGCCCTAAATGGGGGGGAGATACGCAGTATTTT. Translating it yields CASSPKWGGDTQYF.

This clone was detected only once. CDR3 loop: CASSPRTGVYEQYF. For the CDR3, the DNA is TGTGCCAGCAGCCCTAGGACAGGGGTCTACGAGCAGTACTTC. The chain links TRBV14 to TRBJ2-7; 9 bases line up with TRBD1. With 4 bases clipped from V and 3 bases from J, the junction kept 4 bases outside the gene matches. CDR3 length: 14 amino acids. Germline CDR1 reads SGHDN; CDR2 reads FVKESK. The full variable domain, with the rest looked up from reference TRBV14 and TRBJ2-7, is EAGVTQFPSHSVIEKGQTVTLRCDPISGHDNLYWYRRVMGKEIKFLLHFVKESKQDESGMPNNRFLAERTGGTYSTLKVQPAELEDSGVYFCASSPRTGVYEQYFGPGTRLTVT.

V usage is TRBV30 and J usage is TRBJ2-2, with D possibly matching TRBD1 (5 bases). Trimming pared 3 bases from V and 0 bases from J, leaving 11 bases between. Germline-derived CDR1 and CDR2 are GTSNPN and SVGIG (reference sequence). The CDR3 loop spans 15 amino acids. The CDR3 spells CAWRARGANTGELFF. In DNA form, the CDR3 reads TGTGCCTGGAGAGCAAGGGGTGCGAACACCGGGGAGCTGTTTTTT.

This clone came up a few times. The chain uses TRBV5-6 and TRBJ2-1; 9 bases match TRBD1. CDR1 is SGHDT, CDR2 YYEEEE, per germline. The trim removed 7 bases at V and 2 bases at J, leaving 10 bases unmatched. The CDR3 spans 16 residues. As DNA, the CDR3 is TGTGCCAGCGGGGGGACCGGGACAGGGACCTACAATGAGCAGTTCTTC. It specifies CASGGTGTGTYNEQFF.

The chain is built from TRBV11-2 and TRBJ2-1; possibly TRBD1 for D (5 bases). The CDR3 covers 14 residues. Trimming took 1 base from V and 8 from J, leaving 12 bases between them. The germline gives CDR1 SGHAT, CDR2 FQNNGV. The CDR3 sequence is CASSLGRQGHEQFF. The CDR3 DNA sequence: TGTGCCAGCAGCTTAGGTAGGCAGGGCCATGAGCAGTTCTTC.

This clone was recorded once. The chain combines TRBV15 with TRBJ2-1; TRBD2 aligns across 7 bases. The CDR3 covers 16 residues. Per the germline V gene, CDR1 is LNHNV and CDR2 is YYDKDF (reference sequence). J lost 6 bases, V lost 0 bases, and 8 bases had no gene match. The chain's CDR3 is CATSREGTGRANEQFF. The CDR3 DNA reads as TGTGCCACCAGCAGAGAGGGGACTGGGAGGGCCAATGAGCAGTTCTTC.

This chain connects TRBV19 to TRBJ2-1; 11 nucleotides line up with TRBD2. The CDR3 spans 19 residues. J was trimmed by 4 bases and V by 5 bases; bases with no gene match: 16. From germline, CDR1 is LNHDA and CDR2 SQIVND (reference sequence). CDR3 amino acids: CASSPTRTSGGGKYNEQFF. The CDR3 bases are TGTGCCAGTAGTCCAACCCGAACTAGCGGGGGCGGAAAATACAATGAGCAGTTCTTC.

The chain joins TRBV7-2 to TRBJ2-3; 9 bases map to TRBD1. J lost 4 bases, V lost 4 bases, and 6 bases had no gene match. This CDR3 comprises 15 residues. CDR1 and CDR2 (germline): SGHTA, FQGNSA. DNA for the CDR3: TGTGCCAGCAGCTGGGACAGGGCGCAGGCAGATACGCAGTATTTT. The encoded protein is CASSWDRAQADTQYF.

The chain is built from TRBV25-1 and TRBJ1-2; D not certain. CDR3 length: 16 residues. Between the trimmed V and J ends, which lost 2 bases and 5 bases, there was a span of 18 bases. Germline V gives CDR1 MGHDK, CDR2 SYGVNS. The CDR3 region is CASSETWVQDFYGYTF. CDR3 DNA: TGTGCCAGCAGTGAAACTTGGGTGCAGGATTTTTATGGCTACACCTTC.

The rearrangement links TRBV2 to TRBJ2-6, with 8 bases lining up with TRBD1. CDR1 is SNHLY and CDR2 is FYNNEI in the germline V gene. J gave up 3 bases and V 6 bases, and 7 bases lay outside the gene matches. This CDR3 has 16 residues. Written as DNA, the CDR3 is TGTGCCAGCAGAGTCGGACAGGGCCTTGGGGCCAACGTCCTGACTTTC. Its translation is CASRVGQGLGANVLTF.

The chain employs TRBV19 and TRBJ1-5; 7 positions match TRBD1. From germline, CDR1 is LNHDA and CDR2 SQIVND (reference sequence). Losses at the gene ends were 6 bases for V and 0 bases for J; bases not matched to a gene: 8. This CDR3 is 16 amino acids long. DNA of the CDR3: TGTGCCAGTAGGAGAGGACAGGACTATAGCAATCAGCCCCAGCATTTT. Its translation: CASRRGQDYSNQPQHF. The full variable domain, completed using reference TRBV19 and TRBJ1-5, is DGGITQSPKYLFRKEGQNVTLSCEQNLNHDAMYWYRQDPGQGLRLIYYSQIVNDFQKGDIAEGYSVSREKKESFPLTVTSAQKNPTAFYLCASRRGQDYSNQPQHFGDGTRLSIL.

This clone was counted only a few times. J is TRBJ1-4 and V is TRBV6-1, with a tentative D call TRBD1 (6 bases). CDR1 is MNHNS, CDR2 SASEGT, per germline. The length of the CDR3 is 14 residues. V lost 7 bases and J lost 7, with 16 bases in between. CDR3: CASNVRQVGEKLFF. In DNA form, the CDR3 reads TGTGCCAGCAATGTTCGACAGGTTGGTGAAAAACTGTTTTTT.

This rearrangement joins TRBV28 to TRBJ1-3; D gene uncertain. The CDR3 loop spans 12 amino acids. The ends were cut back, 3 bases at V and 8 bases at J, with 8 bases in the middle. Germline V CDR1 and CDR2: MDHEN, SYDVKM. DNA of the CDR3: TGTGCCAGCAGTTTCGGCGGGGACACCATATATTTT. The encoded protein is CASSFGGDTIYF.

The J gene is TRBJ1-5, the V gene TRBV27, with unresolved D. The CDR3 totals 13 residues. CDR1 and CDR2 (germline): MNHEY, SMNVEV (reference sequence). Trimming took off 4 bases at V and 2 bases at J, with 6 bases between the two ends. CDR3 nucleotide sequence: TGTGCCAGCAGTTGGGGAGGCAATCAGCCCCAGCATTTT. Translation: CASSWGGNQPQHF.

This clone appeared once. This chain uses TRBV6-5 with TRBJ1-2; 8 bases map to TRBD1. The CDR3 spans 14 residues. V shed 6 bases, J shed 6 bases, and the junction held 9 bases outside the gene matches. Germline CDR1 MNHEY, CDR2 SVGAGI. DNA of the CDR3: TGTGCCAGCAGACTGGTCGGACAGGGAAATGGCTACACCTTC. Translating it yields CASRLVGQGNGYTF.

The chain is built from TRBV4-3 and TRBJ2-1, with 10 nucleotides matching TRBD1. CDR1 and CDR2 from the germline V gene are LGHNA and YSLEER. The trim removed 0 bases at V and 6 bases at J, leaving 8 bases unmatched. The length of the CDR3 is 17 residues. DNA for the CDR3: TGCGCCAGCAGCCAAGATTGGCCGGACAGGGGGGGCAATGAGCAGTTCTTC. Its translation is CASSQDWPDRGGNEQFF.

This clone was detected only a few times. The V gene is TRBV7-2, the J gene TRBJ1-5; no clear D gene. This CDR3 spans 16 amino acids. Germline V gene data show CDR1 as SGHTA and CDR2 as FQGNSA. The V gene lost 1 base and the J gene lost 2 bases, with 12 bases spanning the gap. The CDR3 bases are TGTGCCAGCAGCTTAGTAGAAGGGAGGGGCAATCAGCCCCAGCATTTT. Its protein is CASSLVEGRGNQPQHF.

The rearrangement links TRBV30 to TRBJ2-5, with TRBD1 as a possible D gene (7 bases). The CDR3 has 12 amino acids. V was trimmed by 2 bases and J by 4 bases, leaving 8 bases between them. Germline V gene data show CDR1 as GTSNPN and CDR2 as SVGIG (reference sequence). CDR3 protein: CAWSQGGETQYF. Written as DNA, the CDR3 is TGTGCCTGGAGTCAGGGGGGAGAGACCCAGTACTTC.

CDR3 sequence (DNA): TGTGCCAGTACCTCGGGCCCAGGGGGGTATCAGCCCCAGCATTTT. As protein: CASTSGPGGYQPQHF. The V and J genes are TRBV19 and TRBJ1-5; 7 nucleotides agree with TRBD1. The CDR3 has 15 residues. Per germline, CDR1 LNHDA and CDR2 SQIVND (reference sequence). The ends lost 7 bases at V and 5 bases at J; junction bases unmatched: 11.

CDR3 bases: TGCGCCAGCAGCTTGGGACTAGCGGGGGGAGTAAGCTCCTACAATGAGCAGTTCTTC. It is translated as CASSLGLAGGVSSYNEQFF. The chain links TRBV5-1 to TRBJ2-1, with 13 bases matching TRBD2. The trim removed 0 bases at V and 0 bases at J, leaving 6 bases unmatched. CDR1 is SGHRS and CDR2 is YFSETQ in the germline V gene. CDR3 size: 19 residues. Full variable domain (missing parts from reference TRBV5-1 and TRBJ2-1): KAGVTQTPRYLIKTRGQQVTLSCSPISGHRSVSWYQQTPGQGLQFLFEYFSETQRNKGNFPGRFSGRQFSNSRSEMNVSTLELGDSALYLCASSLGLAGGVSSYNEQFFGPGTRLTVL.

This clone showed up many times. V gene TRBV11-3 combines with J gene TRBJ1-1; D not resolved. The length of the CDR3 is 13 residues. The V and J ends lost 4 bases and 1 base respectively, with 7 bases between them. Per germline, CDR1 SGHNT and CDR2 YENEEA. CDR3 region: CASSWSGNTEAFF. The CDR3 DNA reads TGTGCCAGCAGCTGGTCGGGGAACACTGAAGCTTTCTTT. Full variable domain (missing parts from reference TRBV11-3 and TRBJ1-1): EAGVVQSPRYKIIEKKQPVAFWCNPISGHNTLYWYLQNLGQGPELLIRYENEEAVDDSQLPKDRFSAERLKGVDSTLKIQPAELGDSAVYLCASSWSGNTEAFFGQGTRLTVV.

V is TRBV18 and J is TRBJ1-1; no firm D call. V was cut by 3 bases and J by 2 bases, with 13 bases left in between. From germline, CDR1 is KGHSH and CDR2 LQKENI. The CDR3 covers 15 residues. CDR3 nucleotide sequence: TGTGCCAGCTCACCCCTTAAAGAGTTCAACACTGAAGCTTTCTTT. Translating gives CASSPLKEFNTEAFF.

This clone was observed once. CDR3 residues: CASSEVGAETQYF. DNA of the CDR3: TGTGCCAGCAGTGAAGTGGGGGCGGAGACCCAGTACTTC. This chain joins TRBV2 and TRBJ2-5, with D possibly being TRBD1 (6 bases). The CDR3 totals 13 residues. With 1 base removed from V and 5 bases from J, the gap between germline ends came to 8 bases. Germline CDR1 is SNHLY and CDR2 is FYNNEI.

The chain recombines TRBV7-3 with TRBJ1-1; TRBD1 aligns across 9 bases. After removal of 0 bases from V and 4 bases from J, the junction contained 6 bases not matched to a gene. The CDR3 sequence is 16 residues long. Germline CDR1 is SGHTA and CDR2 is FQGTGA. This CDR3 reads CASSLTTGQGTTEAFF. CDR3 bases: TGTGCCAGCAGCTTAACGACAGGACAGGGGACCACTGAAGCTTTCTTT.

This clone appeared a few times. The genes are TRBV5-6 and TRBJ2-7, with 12 positions matching TRBD1. V shed 3 bases, J shed 4 bases, and the junction held 5 bases outside the gene matches. The germline gives CDR1 SGHDT, CDR2 YYEEEE. The CDR3 loop spans 15 amino acids. Here the CDR3 DNA reads TGTGCCAGCAGCTACCCGGGACAGGGGGCTTACGAGCAGTACTTC. As protein: CASSYPGQGAYEQYF. The whole variable domain, filled in from reference TRBV5-6 and TRBJ2-7, reads DAGVTQSPTHLIKTRGQQVTLRCSPKSGHDTVSWYQQALGQGPQFIFQYYEEEERQRGNFPDRFSGHQFPNYSSELNVNALLLGDSALYLCASSYPGQGAYEQYFGPGTRLTVT.

The chain uses TRBV2 and TRBJ1-1; a weak D match, TRBD1 (6 bases). The CDR3 length is 14 residues. Germline CDR1 SNHLY, CDR2 FYNNEI. Trimming pared 5 bases from V and 1 base from J, leaving 11 bases between. The CDR3 sequence: CASSFQGQNTEAFF. The CDR3 bases are TGTGCCAGCAGTTTTCAGGGGCAGAACACTGAAGCTTTCTTT.

V usage is TRBV10-3 and J usage is TRBJ1-6; no firm D call. This CDR3 has 14 amino acids. Germline CDR1 is ENHRY and CDR2 is SYGVKD. V lost 2 bases and J lost 6, with 8 bases in between. CDR3 amino acids: CAISEPSVNSPLHF. Written as DNA, the CDR3 is TGTGCCATCAGTGAGCCCTCCGTTAATTCACCCCTCCACTTT.

The V call is TRBV30, the J call TRBJ2-3; a possible D gene is TRBD2 (5 bases). V lost 2 bases and J lost 4, with 13 bases in between. Germline V lookup: CDR1 GTSNPN, CDR2 SVGIG (reference sequence). The CDR3 length is 14 residues. Here the CDR3 DNA reads TGTGCCTGGAGTTTGGCGGGCCTTGCAGATACGCAGTATTTT. It yields the protein CAWSLAGLADTQYF.